This TCR beta chain was identified during a study of cytomegalovirus exposure and HLA in healthy donors. Study conclusions and caveats: It was found in a later analysis that first-cohort TCR clusters tended to co-occur in the 90 to 150 validation repertoires. Whilst most TCR sequences proved rare, a subset of public TCRs occurred across many donors. Among TCR beta chains, those listed as cytomegalovirus-associated numbered some 160.

Remarks on this clone: No antigen is known for it.

Separation from the roughly 700-subject first cohort characterized the roughly 110-subject validation cohort, to which the donors belonged. Only in-frame clones appear in the TCRdb table, and some are missing; sequencing was by immunoSEQ multiplex PCR. The sample holds roughly 300,000 clones, around 90% seen once. CDR3 length: 14 residues. V trimming: 3 bases; J trimming: 5 bases; junction bases outside the gene matches: 7. Per the germline V gene, CDR1 is GTSNPN and CDR2 is SVGIG (reference sequence). The specimen was PBMCs. The source is a woman aged 30 to 39 in good health and CMV-seropositive. The rearrangement joins TRBV30 to TRBJ1-2; 9 bases are shared with TRBD1. Here the CDR3 DNA reads TGTGCCTGGAGACTCGGGACAGGGCCTTATGGCTACACCTTC. This sequence encodes CAWRLGTGPYGYTF.